This paragraph covers one T cell receptor (beta chain) sequence. The sample originates from a study of blood T cell repertoires in COVID-19. The wider study: In each case, the material was cDNA or gDNA derived from T cells, B-cell-depleted T cells, or PBMCs.

The authors' processing: Researchers report that nucleated cell counts were estimated from reference gene primer amplification. Only in-frame clones appear in the TCRdb table, and some are missing; sequencing was by immunoSEQ multiplex PCR. That table supplies the V and J calls and clone size; D and trimming were determined from the DNA. In the table there are approximately 200,000 clones, more than 70% of which are singletons. The TCR sequence derives from a woman in her forties with acute COVID-19. The sequenced sample consisted of PBMCs or T cells enriched from blood (not recorded which).

The CDR3 spells CASSLRTASPHEQYF. The DNA for the CDR3 is TGTGCCAGCTCCCTTCGGACAGCCAGCCCCCACGAGCAGTACTTC. The chain employs TRBV18 and TRBJ2-7; D might be TRBD1 (6 bases). Germline assignment: CDR1 KGHSH and CDR2 LQKENI. Trimming cost V 6 bases and J 5 bases, with 20 bases left between them. This CDR3 is built from 15 residues.